One and the same sample provided the 19 T cell receptor beta chains below, sequenced in a study of identical twins. Via MiXCR, TCRdb re-called the 5' RACE reads, giving one row per CDR3 protein. Seen here are hundreds of thousands of distinct CDR3 sequences, over 9% observed once, and the top ten hold around 1.6%. A further study also used this sample, focusing on yellow fever vaccine responses in identical twins.

The sample taken for sequencing was PBMCs. These TCRs come from a woman in her late teens or twenties in good health.

The CDR3: CASRPSGTGFYEQYF. In nucleotides, the CDR3 is TGTGCCAGCAGGCCCTCCGGGACAGGCTTCTACGAGCAGTACTTC. V usage is TRBV28 and J usage is TRBJ2-7; 8 bases are shared with TRBD1. The CDR3 spans 15 residues. V lost 6 bases, J lost 3 bases, and 10 bases stayed unmatched. Germline V lookup: CDR1 MDHEN, CDR2 SYDVKM. Full variable domain (missing parts from reference TRBV28 and TRBJ2-7): DVKVTQSSRYLVKRTGEKVFLECVQDMDHENMFWYRQDPGLGLRLIYFSYDVKMKEKGDIPEGYSVSREKKERFSLILESASTNQTSMYLCASRPSGTGFYEQYFGPGTRLTVT.

This clonotype turned up a few times. The CDR3 nucleotides are TGCAGTGCTCCACCCCCGGGACTAGGGGCCGAGCAGTACTTC. This encodes CSAPPPGLGAEQYF. The chain combines TRBV20-1 with TRBJ2-7, with 8 bases fitting TRBD2. J gave up 6 bases and V 5 bases, and 12 bases lay outside the gene matches. The CDR3 loop spans 14 amino acids. Per germline, CDR1 DFQATT and CDR2 SNEGSKA (reference sequence).

This chain links TRBV7-9 with TRBJ2-1; D is uncertain. CDR3 length: 13 residues. Per the germline V gene, CDR1 is SEHNR and CDR2 is FQNEAQ (reference sequence). Trimming stripped 5 bases from V and 2 bases from J, with 7 bases between. The CDR3 protein is CASSHPTYNEQFF. For the CDR3, the DNA is TGTGCCAGCAGCCACCCAACCTACAATGAGCAGTTCTTC.

The chain combines TRBV12-3 or TRBV12-4 with TRBJ1-5, with unresolved D. There are 14 residues in the CDR3. V shed 5 bases and J shed 0 bases, with 8 bases lying between them. CDR3 nucleotides: TGTGCCAGCAGTCCTCGGCATAGCAATCAGCCCCAGCATTTT. This encodes CASSPRHSNQPQHF.

This clonotype appeared a few times. The rearrangement links TRBV6-8 to TRBJ2-1; weak D call: TRBD2 (6 bases). This CDR3 contains 17 residues. In germline, CDR1 is MNHGY, CDR2 SAAAGT. The V end lost 2 bases, the J end lost 3 bases, and 17 bases lay between the germline ends. CDR3 sequence: CASSYPEGESIYNEQFF. The CDR3 coding sequence is TGTGCCAGCAGTTACCCGGAGGGCGAGAGTATCTACAATGAGCAGTTCTTC.

J is TRBJ2-7 and V is TRBV25-1; 10 nucleotides align to TRBD2. Germline V gene sequence: CDR1 MGHDK, CDR2 SYGVNS. This CDR3 is built from 17 residues. Losses at the gene ends were 5 bases for V and 3 bases for J; bases not matched to a gene: 13. DNA of the CDR3: TGTGCCAGCAGTTCCATTCTGACTAGCGGGCGGAGCTACGAGCAGTACTTC. It is translated as CASSSILTSGRSYEQYF.

The chain uses TRBV20-1 and TRBJ2-7; 9 bases line up with TRBD2. V shed 0 bases, J shed 6 bases, and the junction held 9 bases outside the gene matches. Germline loops: CDR1 DFQATT, CDR2 SNEGSKA (reference sequence). This CDR3 has 15 residues. CDR3 protein: CSARERIAGAIEQYF. For the CDR3, the DNA is TGCAGTGCTAGAGAAAGGATAGCGGGAGCTATCGAGCAGTACTTC.

This clonotype was observed a handful of times. The rearrangement joins TRBV7-9 to TRBJ2-7; 11 positions agree with TRBD2. The germline gives CDR1 SEHNR, CDR2 FQNEAQ (reference sequence). V shed 5 bases, J shed 4 bases, and the junction held 7 bases outside the gene matches. The length of the CDR3 is 15 residues. CDR3 protein: CASSMGTSGLYEQYF. The CDR3 bases are TGTGCCAGCAGCATGGGGACTAGCGGATTATACGAGCAGTACTTC.

This clonotype was detected only a few times. V and J are TRBV20-1 and TRBJ2-1; TRBD1 agrees at 8 bases. Germline lookup yields CDR1 DFQATT and CDR2 SNEGSKA (reference sequence). With V trimmed by 6 bases and J by 9 bases, 16 bases remained unmatched. CDR3 length equals 15 residues. In nucleotides, the CDR3 is TGCAGTGCGCGACCGGGACAGGTGTGGAACAGTGAGCAGTTCTTC. It is translated as CSARPGQVWNSEQFF.

This clonotype was counted only a few times. The V and J genes are TRBV6-1 and TRBJ2-1, with 8 bases identical to TRBD1. V was pared by 6 bases and J by 4 bases, with 8 bases of the junction left unmatched. Germline V gene lookup returns CDR1 MNHNS and CDR2 SASEGT. CDR3 length: 15 amino acids. This chain's CDR3 is CASSLTGENYNEQFF. The CDR3, as DNA: TGTGCCAGCAGCTTGACAGGGGAAAATTACAATGAGCAGTTCTTC.

This clonotype was counted only a few times. The chain combines TRBV27 with TRBJ2-7; 8 bases are a match to TRBD1. This CDR3 has 12 amino acids. CDR1 is MNHEY and CDR2 is SMNVEV in the germline V gene (reference sequence). The junction had 4 bases not matched to a gene; V was cut back by 8 bases and J by 4 bases. CDR3 nucleotides: TGTGCCAGCCCGGGACAGGATTACGAGCAGTACTTC. Translating it yields CASPGQDYEQYF.

This clonotype was found many times. The chain has TRBV11-1 and TRBJ2-7; 13 bases match TRBD2. This CDR3 is built from 19 residues. Per germline, CDR1 SGHAT and CDR2 FQDESV (reference sequence). V was pared by 4 bases and J by 4 bases, with 16 bases of the junction left unmatched. CDR3 sequence: CASSSFQPGLAGVIYEQYF. DNA for the CDR3: TGTGCCAGCAGCTCATTCCAACCCGGACTAGCGGGAGTTATATACGAGCAGTACTTC. The complete variable domain, with remaining parts taken from reference TRBV11-1 and TRBJ2-7, reads EAEVAQSPRYKITEKSQAVAFWCDPISGHATLYWYRQILGQGPELLVQFQDESVVDDSQLPKDRFSAERLKGVDSTLKIQPAELGDSAMYLCASSSFQPGLAGVIYEQYFGPGTRLTVT.

This clonotype showed up just a few times. The chain is built from TRBV4-2 and TRBJ1-2, with D perhaps matching TRBD1 (5 bases). Germline values: CDR1 LGHNA, CDR2 YNFKEQ. The length of the CDR3 is 18 residues. Trimming took off 1 base at V and 4 bases at J, with 22 bases between the two ends. This CDR3 reads CASSQANIGTENLYGYTF. The CDR3 DNA reads as TGTGCCAGCAGCCAAGCGAATATCGGGACGGAGAATCTCTATGGCTACACCTTC.

This clonotype was seen a handful of times. The chain combines TRBV18 with TRBJ2-5, with TRBD2 identical over 11 bases. V trimming: 6 bases; J trimming: 0 bases; junction bases outside the gene matches: 6. Per germline, CDR1 KGHSH and CDR2 LQKENI. CDR3 length equals 16 residues. The CDR3 loop reads CASSETSGAYQETQYF. CDR3 coding DNA: TGTGCCAGCTCGGAGACTAGCGGGGCGTACCAAGAGACCCAGTACTTC. Drawing the rest from reference TRBV18 and TRBJ2-5, the complete variable domain is NAGVMQNPRHLVRRRGQEARLRCSPMKGHSHVYWYRQLPEEGLKFMVYLQKENIIDESGMPKERFSAEFPKEGPSILRIQQVVRGDSAAYFCASSETSGAYQETQYFGPGTRLLVL.

This clonotype was seen more than once but under ten times. The gene calls are TRBV12-3 or TRBV12-4 and TRBJ1-2, with 8 bases lining up with TRBD1. V was pared by 8 bases and J by 0 bases, with 5 bases of the junction left unmatched. This CDR3 has 14 residues. CDR3 loop: CASSDRESNYGYTF. The CDR3 region has the DNA TGTGCCAGCTCGGACAGGGAGTCTAACTATGGCTACACCTTC.

This clonotype was detected ten times or more. V usage is TRBV5-1 and J usage is TRBJ2-5; a possible D gene is TRBD1 (6 bases). The CDR3 totals 16 residues. Trimming removed 4 bases at V and 5 bases at J, with 21 bases between. Germline loops: CDR1 SGHRS, CDR2 YFSETQ. The CDR3 DNA follows: TGCGCCAGCAGCACCCTACAGGGAACCGGGCATGAGACCCAGTACTTC. This translates into CASSTLQGTGHETQYF.

This clonotype has a handful of counts. The V call is TRBV5-1, the J call TRBJ2-7; no clear D gene. Trimming took 2 bases from V and 3 from J, leaving 6 bases between them. CDR1 and CDR2 from the germline V gene are SGHRS and YFSETQ. The length of the CDR3 is 12 residues. The CDR3: CASSFPDYEQYF. In DNA form, the CDR3 reads TGCGCCAGCAGCTTCCCCGACTACGAGCAGTACTTC.

This clonotype has more than one count but fewer than ten. The chain combines TRBV11-2 with TRBJ2-1; possibly TRBD2 for D (6 bases). The V end lost 1 base, the J end lost 4 bases, and 14 bases lay between the germline ends. CDR3 length equals 16 residues. In germline, CDR1 is SGHAT, CDR2 FQNNGV. CDR3 in amino acids: CASSLVLRGVYNEQFF. The CDR3 DNA reads TGTGCCAGCAGCTTAGTTTTGCGCGGGGTTTACAATGAGCAGTTCTTC.

Written as DNA, the CDR3 is TGCAGTGCTAGAGATCAGGGCGAGCAGTACTTC. Translation: CSARDQGEQYF. This rearrangement joins TRBV20-1 to TRBJ2-7, with D possibly being TRBD1 (5 bases). V lost 0 bases and J 6 bases, leaving 6 bases between the germline ends. Germline V gene sequence: CDR1 DFQATT, CDR2 SNEGSKA (reference sequence). The CDR3 consists of 11 residues.